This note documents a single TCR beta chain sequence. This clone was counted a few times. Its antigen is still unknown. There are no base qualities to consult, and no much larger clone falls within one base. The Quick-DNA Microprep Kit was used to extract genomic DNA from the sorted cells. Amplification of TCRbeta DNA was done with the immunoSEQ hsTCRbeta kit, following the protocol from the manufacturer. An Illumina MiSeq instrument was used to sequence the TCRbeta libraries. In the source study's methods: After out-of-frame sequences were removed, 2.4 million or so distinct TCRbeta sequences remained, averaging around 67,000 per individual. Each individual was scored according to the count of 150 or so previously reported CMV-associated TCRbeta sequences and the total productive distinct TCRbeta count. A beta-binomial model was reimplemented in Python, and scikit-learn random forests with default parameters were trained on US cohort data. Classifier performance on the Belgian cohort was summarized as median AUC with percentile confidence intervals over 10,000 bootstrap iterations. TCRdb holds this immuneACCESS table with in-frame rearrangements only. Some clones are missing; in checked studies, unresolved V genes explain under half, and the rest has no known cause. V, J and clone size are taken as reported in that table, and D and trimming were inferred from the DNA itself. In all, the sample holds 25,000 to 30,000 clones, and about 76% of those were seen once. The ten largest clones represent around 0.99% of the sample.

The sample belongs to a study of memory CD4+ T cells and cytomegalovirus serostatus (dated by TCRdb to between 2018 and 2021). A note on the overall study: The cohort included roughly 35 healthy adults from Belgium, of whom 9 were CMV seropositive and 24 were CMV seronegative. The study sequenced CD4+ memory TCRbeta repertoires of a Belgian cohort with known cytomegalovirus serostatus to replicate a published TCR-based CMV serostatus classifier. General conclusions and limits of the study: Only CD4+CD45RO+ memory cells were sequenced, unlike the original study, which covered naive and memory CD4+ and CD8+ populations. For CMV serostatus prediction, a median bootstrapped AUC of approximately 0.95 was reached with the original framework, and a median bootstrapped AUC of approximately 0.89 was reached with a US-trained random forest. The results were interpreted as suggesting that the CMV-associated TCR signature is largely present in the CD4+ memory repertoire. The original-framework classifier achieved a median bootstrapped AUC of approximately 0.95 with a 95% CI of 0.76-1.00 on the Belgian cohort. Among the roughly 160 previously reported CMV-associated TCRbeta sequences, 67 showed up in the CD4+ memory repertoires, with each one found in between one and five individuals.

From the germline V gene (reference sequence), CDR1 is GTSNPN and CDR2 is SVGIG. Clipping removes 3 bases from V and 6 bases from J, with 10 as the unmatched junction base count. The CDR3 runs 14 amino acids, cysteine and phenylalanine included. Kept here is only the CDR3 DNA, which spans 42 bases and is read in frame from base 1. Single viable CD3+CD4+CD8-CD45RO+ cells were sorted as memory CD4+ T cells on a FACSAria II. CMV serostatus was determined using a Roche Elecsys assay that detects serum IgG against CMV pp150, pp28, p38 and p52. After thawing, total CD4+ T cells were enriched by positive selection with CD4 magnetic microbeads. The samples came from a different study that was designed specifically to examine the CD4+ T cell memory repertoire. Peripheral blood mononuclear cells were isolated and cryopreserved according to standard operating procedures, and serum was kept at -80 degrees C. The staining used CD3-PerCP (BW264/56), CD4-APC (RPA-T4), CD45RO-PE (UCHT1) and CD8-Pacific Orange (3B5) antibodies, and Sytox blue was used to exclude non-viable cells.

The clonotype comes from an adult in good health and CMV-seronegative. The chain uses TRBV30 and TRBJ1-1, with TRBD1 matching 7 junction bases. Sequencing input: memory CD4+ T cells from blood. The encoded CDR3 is CAWRRQGPPAEAFF. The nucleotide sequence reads TGTGCCTGGAGACGACAGGGTCCTCCAGCTGAAGCTTTCTTT.